These 17 T cell receptor beta chains share one sample of origin, sequenced in a study of blood T cell repertoires in COVID-19. Clones were read by immunoSEQ multiplex PCR, and TCRdb kept only the in-frame ones, dropping some. Here the sample spans more than 200,000 clones, around nine tenths being singletons. The specimen was peripheral blood. The source of these receptors is a woman between 40 and 50 years old who had recovered from COVID-19.

V gene TRBV27 combines with J gene TRBJ2-2, with D possibly TRBD2 on 6 matching bases. The germline gives CDR1 MNHEY, CDR2 SMNVEV (reference sequence). CDR3 size: 14 residues. Trimming took off 7 bases at V and 3 bases at J, with 12 bases between the two ends. In DNA form, the CDR3 reads TGTGCCAGCACCTTTGGCGGGGACACCGGGGAGCTGTTTTTT. This gives the protein CASTFGGDTGELFF.

The chain employs TRBV7-2 and TRBJ1-2, with D possibly matching TRBD1 (6 bases). Germline V gene data show CDR1 as SGHTA and CDR2 as FQGNSA. V lost 6 bases to trimming and J lost 8 bases, with 16 bases between them. The CDR3 is 13 amino acids. The CDR3 here is CASSSPQGRGYTF. The CDR3 DNA reads as TGTGCCAGCAGTTCACCACAGGGTCGCGGCTACACCTTC.

CDR3: CASSQEWQINYGYTF. The CDR3 region has the DNA TGTGCCAGCAGCCAAGAATGGCAGATTAACTATGGCTACACCTTC. V and J are TRBV3-1 (or the pseudogene TRBV3-2) and TRBJ1-2; D unresolved. This CDR3 has 15 amino acids. V dropped 0 bases and J dropped 1 base, with 9 bases sitting between them. The germline V gene has CDR1 LGHDT and CDR2 YNNKEL (reference sequence).

CDR3 residues: CASSLWQGGTGELFF. The CDR3 bases are TGTGCCAGCAGCTTATGGCAGGGAGGGACCGGGGAGCTGTTTTTT. The chain employs TRBV7-3 and TRBJ2-2; TRBD2 matches 7 bases. The CDR3 contains 15 residues. Trimming cost V 2 bases and J 5 bases; bases outside gene matches: 5. From germline, CDR1 is SGHTA and CDR2 FQGTGA.

The chain uses TRBV30 and TRBJ1-2, with D perhaps TRBD1 (6 bases). CDR3 length: 13 residues. In germline, CDR1 is GTSNPN, CDR2 SVGIG (reference sequence). V was clipped by 2 bases and J by 6 bases, with 13 bases between them. The CDR3 protein is CAWSLGGFDGYTF. The DNA for the CDR3 is TGTGCCTGGAGTTTAGGGGGTTTCGATGGCTACACCTTC.

The rearrangement joins TRBV6-5 to TRBJ1-4, with a possible D match to TRBD1 (6 bases). V was pared by 0 bases and J by 8 bases, with 13 bases between. This CDR3 has 15 residues. Germline CDR1 is MNHEY and CDR2 is SVGAGI. CDR3 loop: CASSYSLAGEEKLFF. CDR3 in DNA: TGTGCCAGCAGTTACTCCTTGGCAGGGGAAGAAAAACTGTTTTTT.

The chain has TRBV3-1 (or the pseudogene TRBV3-2) and TRBJ2-5, with D perhaps TRBD2 (6 bases). There are 14 residues in the CDR3. In germline, CDR1 is LGHDT, CDR2 YNNKEL (reference sequence). The V gene lost 3 bases and the J gene lost 3 bases, with 11 bases spanning the gap. The CDR3 DNA follows: TGTGCCAGCAGCCAGGGTAGCGGAGAAGAGACCCAGTACTTC. This translates into CASSQGSGEETQYF.

The chain is built from TRBV19 and TRBJ1-1; D unresolved. The germline V and J ends were trimmed by 7 bases and 2 bases, with 17 bases remaining between them. The CDR3 is 15 residues long. Germline-derived CDR1 and CDR2 are LNHDA and SQIVND (reference sequence). CDR3 sequence reads: CASTTGSRANTEAFF. In DNA form, the CDR3 reads TGTGCCAGTACTACCGGTTCGAGGGCAAACACTGAAGCTTTCTTT.

The rearrangement links TRBV30 to TRBJ2-7; 12 positions match TRBD2. The V gene's germline CDR1 is GTSNPN and CDR2 SVGIG (reference sequence). The CDR3 spans 14 residues. Losses at the gene ends were 1 base for V and 12 bases for J; bases not matched to a gene: 10. CDR3 DNA sequence: TGTGCCTGGAGTGGCGGGACTAGCGGGTTGTCGCGGTACTTC. The encoded protein is CAWSGGTSGLSRYF.

The rearrangement uses TRBV6-6 and TRBJ2-7; weak D call: TRBD1 (6 bases). With 5 bases removed from V and 1 base from J, the gap between germline ends came to 12 bases. Germline V gene lookup returns CDR1 MNHNY and CDR2 SVGAGI (reference sequence). The CDR3 extends over 14 amino acids. The DNA of the CDR3 is TGTGCCAGCAGTGGTATACAGGGATCCTACGAGCAGTACTTC. It is translated as CASSGIQGSYEQYF.

This chain links TRBV7-8 with TRBJ2-2; 12 bases align to TRBD2. CDR1 is SGHVS, CDR2 FQNEAQ, per germline. Trimming removed 10 bases from V and 3 bases from J; junction bases left unmatched: 6. This CDR3 is built from 15 residues. CDR3 in DNA: TGTGCCACGCCCAGACTAGCGGGAGACACCGGGGAGCTGTTTTTT. Translation: CATPRLAGDTGELFF.

The chain uses TRBV25-1 and TRBJ1-2; 10 nucleotides match TRBD1. This CDR3 has 14 amino acids. Germline CDR1 reads MGHDK; CDR2 reads SYGVNS. Germline trimming cut 6 bases from V and 7 bases from J; bases unmatched to any gene: 8. The CDR3 loop is CASRTGTGVFGYTF. The CDR3, as DNA: TGTGCCAGCAGGACCGGGACAGGGGTTTTTGGCTACACCTTC.

In this sample, this clone turned up once. The chain combines TRBV6-6 with TRBJ2-3, with 8 bases matching TRBD2. This CDR3 spans 16 amino acids. V dropped 6 bases and J dropped 2; count of bases not matched to a gene: 10. Germline V gene data show CDR1 as MNHNY and CDR2 as SVGAGI (reference sequence). This CDR3 is CASSGGVNRDTDTQYF. DNA of the CDR3: TGTGCCAGCAGCGGGGGGGTGAACCGAGACACAGATACGCAGTATTTT.

The J gene is TRBJ1-1, the V gene TRBV30; possibly TRBD1 for D (6 bases). Per the germline V gene, CDR1 is GTSNPN and CDR2 is SVGIG (reference sequence). Trimming took 5 bases from V and 4 from J, leaving 17 bases between them. The CDR3 extends over 14 amino acids. CDR3 bases: TGTGCCTGGCAGGGACATCCCCTTGGCACTGAAGCTTTCTTT. Its protein product is CAWQGHPLGTEAFF.

A single count supports this clone. The V and J genes are TRBV7-9 and TRBJ1-5; D is unresolved. This CDR3 has 14 amino acids. V lost 5 bases, J lost 6 bases, and 14 bases lay in between. Per germline, CDR1 SEHNR and CDR2 FQNEAQ (reference sequence). CDR3 sequence (DNA): TGTGCCAGCAGCCCCGGGTGGGAGGGTCAGCCCCAGCATTTT. Its translation: CASSPGWEGQPQHF.

The chain employs TRBV19 and TRBJ1-5; 8 bases map to TRBD1. This CDR3 is 17 amino acids long. The V segment lost 1 base and the J segment 2 bases; nucleotides outside the gene matches: 7. Looked up from germline, CDR1 is LNHDA and CDR2 is SQIVND (reference sequence). The CDR3 DNA is TGTGCCAGTAGTATAGTCGGACAGGGCGCCGGCAATCAGCCCCAGCATTTT. Its translation is CASSIVGQGAGNQPQHF.

This rearrangement joins TRBV28 to TRBJ2-7; 10 nucleotides align to TRBD1. Looked up from germline, CDR1 is MDHEN and CDR2 is SYDVKM. Trimming at V came to 5 bases and at J to 2 bases, leaving 9 bases not matched to a gene. The CDR3 length is 16 residues. In DNA form, the CDR3 reads TGTGCCAGCAGTCTAACGACAGGGGGCGGGCCCTACGAGCAGTACTTC. Protein: CASSLTTGGGPYEQYF. Looking up the rest from reference TRBV28 and TRBJ2-7 gives the full variable domain: DVKVTQSSRYLVKRTGEKVFLECVQDMDHENMFWYRQDPGLGLRLIYFSYDVKMKEKGDIPEGYSVSREKKERFSLILESASTNQTSMYLCASSLTTGGGPYEQYFGPGTRLTVT.